These 25 T cell receptor beta chains originate from one sample sequenced in a study of Graves' ophthalmopathy and Graves' hyperthyroidism. Amplification targeted the TCR beta CDR3 regions, with RNA transcripts as the source material. First-round RT-PCR used HTBI primers; second-round multiplex PCR followed. TCRdb re-derived calls from the multiplex PCR reads in MiXCR, one entry per CDR3 protein. This table has about 700,000 distinct CDR3 sequences, roughly 41% appearing once. Material for sequencing was peripheral blood. Receptors originate from an adult man with Graves' ophthalmopathy.

The rearrangement links TRBV7-9 to TRBJ2-5; perhaps D is TRBD1 or TRBD2 (5 bases each). The CDR3 loop spans 13 amino acids. Germline assignment: CDR1 SEHNR and CDR2 FQNEAQ (reference sequence). Trimming pared 5 bases from V and 5 bases from J, leaving 12 bases between. CDR3 loop: CASSARGRETQYF. The CDR3 DNA is TGTGCCAGCAGCGCCCGGGGACGTGAGACCCAGTACTTC.

The chain employs TRBV10-3 and TRBJ1-2; D not resolved. This CDR3 is 12 amino acids long. The V end was cut by 3 bases, the J end by 8 bases, with 10 bases between. Looked up from germline, CDR1 is ENHRY and CDR2 is SYGVKD. This CDR3 reads CAISDSPGGYTF. The CDR3 nucleotides are TGTGCCATCAGTGACTCCCCCGGGGGCTACACCTTC.

This clonotype has a count of ten or more. This chain connects TRBV7-9 to TRBJ2-6; tentative D call: TRBD1 (5 bases). The CDR3 consists of 18 residues. Germline loops: CDR1 SEHNR, CDR2 FQNEAQ (reference sequence). V gave up 1 base and J gave up 0 bases, with 13 bases separating them. The CDR3: CASSLEVREFSGANVLTF. The CDR3 DNA sequence: TGTGCCAGCAGCTTAGAGGTCAGGGAATTCTCTGGGGCCAACGTCCTGACTTTC.

The chain joins TRBV20-1 to TRBJ2-7; 15 positions match TRBD2. V shed 6 bases, J shed 0 bases, and the junction held 9 bases outside the gene matches. Looked up from germline, CDR1 is DFQATT and CDR2 is SNEGSKA (reference sequence). The CDR3 is 17 residues long. The CDR3 DNA follows: TGCAGTGCAGCCTCCGGGACTAGCGGGAGGTACTCCTACGAGCAGTACTTC. Protein sequence: CSAASGTSGRYSYEQYF.

In this sample, this clonotype turned up a few times. The CDR3: CAAGDTEAFF. The DNA of the CDR3 is TGTGCCGCAGGGGACACTGAAGCTTTCTTT. The chain has TRBV3-1 and TRBJ1-1; tentatively, D is TRBD1 (6 bases). Between the trimmed V and J ends, which lost 11 bases and 3 bases, there was a span of 7 bases. The V gene's germline CDR1 is LGHDT and CDR2 YNNKEL (reference sequence). The CDR3 totals 10 residues. The complete variable domain, with remaining parts taken from reference TRBV3-1 and TRBJ1-1, reads DTAVSQTPKYLVTQMGNDKSIKCEQNLGHDTMYWYKQDSKKFLKIMFSYNNKELIINETVPNRFSPKSPDKAHLNLHINSLELGDSAVYFCAAGDTEAFFGQGTRLTVV.

In its sample, this clonotype was seen many times. CDR3 sequence: CASSLGDRDYGYTF. The CDR3 region has the DNA TGCGCCAGCAGCTTGGGGGACAGGGACTATGGCTACACCTTC. The chain uses TRBV5-1 and TRBJ1-2; 9 nucleotides agree with TRBD1. The CDR3 is 14 amino acids. Trimming cost V 0 bases and J 3 bases; bases outside gene matches: 0. Per the germline V gene, CDR1 is SGHRS and CDR2 is YFSETQ.

This chain links TRBV10-1 with TRBJ2-2; perhaps TRBD2 as D (5 bases). Trimming stripped 2 bases from V and 3 bases from J, with 10 bases between. The CDR3 has 15 amino acids. Germline CDR1 is WNHNN and CDR2 is SYGVQD (reference sequence). This CDR3 is CASSEVPGYTGELFF. The CDR3 region has the DNA TGCGCCAGCAGTGAGGTCCCGGGGTACACCGGGGAGCTGTTTTTT.

The rearrangement uses TRBV7-9 and TRBJ2-7; D is perhaps TRBD1 (6 bases). V lost 6 bases to trimming and J lost 4 bases, with 22 bases between them. The CDR3 spans 16 residues. CDR1 and CDR2 (germline): SEHNR, FQNEAQ (reference sequence). The CDR3 DNA sequence: TGTGCCAGCAGTTTTCTTGGGCGTGGACAGCCTTACGAGCAGTACTTC. Protein: CASSFLGRGQPYEQYF.

The chain couples TRBV4-1 to TRBJ1-1; unclear D gene. V lost 0 bases and J 3 bases, leaving 14 bases between the germline ends. CDR3 size: 16 residues. Germline V CDR1 and CDR2: MGHRA, YSYEKL. The CDR3 is CASSQDSQLMDTEAFF. The CDR3, as DNA: TGCGCCAGCAGCCAAGATAGCCAACTCATGGACACTGAAGCTTTCTTT.

Concerning this clonotype itself: Here the CDR3 omits its conserved ending phenylalanine or tryptophan, so a read error is the likely source. The gene calls are TRBV20-1 and TRBJ1-2; 9 nucleotides match TRBD1. Trimming took 1 base from V and 9 from J; bases not matched to a gene: 9. This CDR3 contains 14 residues. CDR1 DFQATT and CDR2 SNEGSKA come from the germline V gene (reference sequence). DNA of the CDR3: TGCAGTGCTAGAGCCTTACAGGGGGCCGGGAGCTACACCTCC. Protein: CSARALQGAGSYTS.

This clonotype was seen ten or more times. The rearrangement uses TRBV10-3 and TRBJ1-1; D gene uncertain. V was shortened by 3 bases and J by 2 bases, with 10 bases between the two germline ends. Germline CDR1 ENHRY, CDR2 SYGVKD. The CDR3 is made up of 14 amino acids. The CDR3 spells CAISEEQRNTEAFF. The CDR3 nucleotides read TGTGCCATCAGTGAAGAACAGAGAAACACTGAAGCTTTCTTT.

The gene calls are TRBV2 and TRBJ1-2; 10 nucleotides agree with TRBD1. The CDR3 runs to 12 residues. Germline V gene lookup returns CDR1 SNHLY and CDR2 FYNNEI. V was pared by 7 bases and J by 8 bases, with 4 bases of the junction left unmatched. CDR3: CASKGTGEGYTF. The CDR3 DNA is TGTGCCAGCAAAGGGACAGGGGAAGGCTACACCTTC.

The chain joins TRBV5-1 to TRBJ1-2, with TRBD1 matching over 8 bases. CDR3 length: 15 amino acids. The germline CDR1 and CDR2 sequences are SGHRS and YFSETQ. Trimming took 0 bases from V and 4 from J; bases not matched to a gene: 5. The DNA of the CDR3 is TGCGCCAGCAGCTTGGGGGGACAGGAGATCTATGGCTACACCTTC. Its protein is CASSLGGQEIYGYTF.

This clonotype appeared many times. The chain joins TRBV25-1 to TRBJ1-4; D is possibly TRBD1 (5 bases). This CDR3 is 14 amino acids long. Trimming left V 1 base short and J 3 bases short, with 6 bases between. The germline gives CDR1 MGHDK, CDR2 SYGVNS. This chain's CDR3 is CASSESGSNEKLFF. The CDR3, as DNA: TGTGCCAGCAGTGAATCAGGGTCTAATGAAAAACTGTTTTTT. Using reference TRBV25-1 and TRBJ1-4 for the parts outside the CDR3, the full variable domain is EADIYQTPRYLVIGTGKKITLECSQTMGHDKMYWYQQDPGMELHLIHYSYGVNSTEKGDLSSESTVSRIRTEHFPLTLESARPSHTSQYLCASSESGSNEKLFFGSGTQLSVL.

Notes on this clonotype: Its ends do not fully match the called genes, so a read error is possible. The rearrangement joins TRBV10-3 to TRBJ1-1; perhaps TRBD1 as D (5 bases). Germline lookup yields CDR1 ENHRY and CDR2 SYGVKD. The length of the CDR3 is 14 residues. The CDR3 loop reads CASSWGDSRTEAFF. The CDR3 DNA is TGTGCCAGCAGTTGGGGTGACAGTCGCACTGAAGCTTTCTTT.

The chain is built from TRBV5-1 and TRBJ2-7; D gene ambiguous. V was trimmed by 4 bases and J by 0 bases, leaving 17 bases between them. The CDR3 spans 16 residues. In germline, CDR1 is SGHRS, CDR2 YFSETQ. The DNA of the CDR3 is TGCGCCAGCAGCAGGAGCTCCTCTGGGATCTCCTACGAGCAGTACTTC. Encoded protein: CASSRSSSGISYEQYF.

V and J are TRBV2 and TRBJ2-5; 12 positions agree with TRBD2. Germline V gene data show CDR1 as SNHLY and CDR2 as FYNNEI. This CDR3 is 16 amino acids long. V was pared by 5 bases and J by 2 bases, with 6 bases of the junction left unmatched. This CDR3 reads CASSWGTSGSQETQYF. For the CDR3, the DNA is TGTGCCAGCAGTTGGGGGACTAGCGGGTCTCAAGAGACCCAGTACTTC.

This clonotype has a handful of counts. The chain couples TRBV6-1 to TRBJ1-1; D unresolved. CDR3 size: 11 residues. The germline gives CDR1 MNHNS, CDR2 SASEGT. V gave up 6 bases and J gave up 7 bases, with 9 bases separating them. The CDR3 coding sequence is TGTGCCAGCAGCGCTATTTTTGAAGCTTTCTTT. This codes for CASSAIFEAFF.

The gene calls are TRBV10-1 and TRBJ1-3; 9 bases line up with TRBD1. The CDR3 runs to 20 residues. Per germline, CDR1 WNHNN and CDR2 SYGVQD (reference sequence). V dropped 2 bases and J dropped 0; count of bases not matched to a gene: 14. CDR3 sequence: CASSEPRAGQGLGSGNTIYF. CDR3 bases: TGCGCCAGCAGTGAGCCACGAGCGGGACAGGGCCTTGGCTCTGGAAACACCATATATTTT.

CDR3 amino acids: CASSTTRQGPYEQYF. Written as DNA, the CDR3 is TGTGCCAGCAGTACAACTCGACAGGGTCCCTACGAGCAGTACTTC. J is TRBJ2-7 and V is TRBV12-3 or TRBV12-4; 7 bases map to TRBD1. J was trimmed by 2 bases and V by 5 bases; bases with no gene match: 9. The CDR3 extends over 15 amino acids.

This clonotype was counted many times. V usage is TRBV7-9 and J usage is TRBJ1-2; D not certain. Looked up from germline, CDR1 is SEHNR and CDR2 is FQNEAQ (reference sequence). The CDR3 covers 15 residues. V shed 1 base and J shed 4 bases, with 13 bases lying between them. The CDR3 bases are TGTGCCAGCAGCTTAGTTTCTTGGAGTCGCTATGGCTACACCTTC. Amino acid sequence: CASSLVSWSRYGYTF.

This clonotype was picked up a small number of times. The chain couples TRBV19 to TRBJ1-5; D call uncertain. V was pared by 2 bases and J by 1 base, with 9 bases between. The CDR3 is made up of 15 amino acids. Per the germline V gene, CDR1 is LNHDA and CDR2 is SQIVND (reference sequence). The CDR3 sequence: CASSISHLSNQPQHF. CDR3 in DNA: TGTGCCAGTAGTATATCCCATCTAAGCAATCAGCCCCAGCATTTT.

The rearrangement links TRBV6-5 to TRBJ1-6; D gene unclear. The CDR3 has 14 residues. With 5 bases removed from V and 7 bases from J, the gap between germline ends came to 12 bases. Per germline, CDR1 MNHEY and CDR2 SVGAGI. CDR3 region: CASSRQSSNSPLHF. CDR3 bases: TGTGCCAGCAGTCGACAATCTAGCAATTCACCCCTCCACTTT.

The chain couples TRBV14 to TRBJ2-7; D unresolved. Trimming cost V 4 bases and J 5 bases, with 12 bases left between them. The CDR3 spans 13 residues. Germline CDR1 SGHDN, CDR2 FVKESK. CDR3 DNA sequence: TGTGCCAGCAGCCGGGTGGGTATCCACGAGCAGTACTTC. This gives the protein CASSRVGIHEQYF.

To note about this clonotype: Sequence at one end of the junction differs from germline and may be a read error. The rearrangement links TRBV7-7 to TRBJ2-5; a weak D match, TRBD2 (5 bases). Germline V lookup: CDR1 SSHAT, CDR2 FNYEAQ (reference sequence). The CDR3 consists of 15 residues. The CDR3 nucleotides are TGTGCTAGCAGCGTTGAAGGAGGCGCACAAGAGACCCAGTACTTC. Encoded protein: CASSVEGGAQETQYF.